This TCR beta chain was recovered during a study of blood T cell repertoires in COVID-19. The CDR3 sequence is 13 residues long. Assay: immunoSEQ multiplex PCR; the TCRdb copy retains only in-frame clones and omits some. The data show roughly 500,000 clones, less than 90% seen once. Participants' own reports of clinical history determined their cohort assignment. Sequencing input: PBMCs or T cells enriched from blood (not recorded which). The receptor comes from a woman aged 55-69 years who had recovered from COVID-19. This chain links TRBV21-1 with TRBJ2-3; the listed D gene, TRBD1, was not tested against the DNA. TRBV21-1 is listed as a pseudogene. DNA for the CDR3: TGTGCCAGCGGGACACTTACCACAGATACGCAGTATTTT. This sequence encodes CASGTLTTDTQYF.